A single sample gave rise to the 21 T cell receptor beta chains below, sequenced in a study of persistence of HIV-infected CD4 T cells (dated by TCRdb to 2020 to 2021). Antigen specificity for these receptors is unknown. TCRbeta repertoires were sequenced from genomic DNA with the immunoSEQ hsTCRB assay version 4 in survey mode. The source is immuneACCESS, and TCRdb retained only in-frame sequences with V and J called. Part of the clones is not carried over; for the studies checked, unresolved V genes explain less than half of this, and the remainder is unexplained. Across this sample there are 35,000 to 50,000 clones, with 89% seen only once. The ten largest clones capture approximately 0.97% of the sample. Explained via the paper, the treatment or condition label denotes: suppressive antiretroviral therapy. As a nonspecific positive control representing the CD4+ T cell repertoire, the cells were stimulated with anti-CD3/anti-CD28 magnetic beads. CD4+ T cells that responded were sorted based on upregulation of both CD40 ligand and CD69.

This material consisted of CD4+ T cells sorted from PBMCs after roughly 18-hour stimulation, taken from a patient who received antiretroviral therapy. The sample's cell subset or site label is to be understood as: CD40L+CD69+ CD4 T cells responding to anti-CD3/anti-CD28 beads, representing the overall repertoire. The receptors stem from an adult man with HIV who was CMV-seropositive.

The rearrangement uses TRBV7-8 and TRBJ2-2, with TRBD1 identical over 8 bases. J gave up 1 base and V 8 bases, and 12 bases lay outside the gene matches. The CDR3 has 17 amino acids. In germline, CDR1 is SGHVS, CDR2 FQNEAQ. The CDR3 bases are TGTGCCAGCGCTGGAGGCTTTGGACAGGGGAACACCGGGGAGCTGTTTTTT. Encoded protein: CASAGGFGQGNTGELFF. Using reference TRBV7-8 and TRBJ2-2 for the parts outside the CDR3, the full variable domain is GAGVSQSPRYKVAKRGQDVALRCDPISGHVSLFWYQQALGQGPEFLTYFQNEAQLDKSGLPSDRFFAERPEGSVSTLKIQRTQQEDSAVYLCASAGGFGQGNTGELFFGEGSRLTVL.

As for this clone: The same CDR3 also results from other DNA sequences found in this sample. This chain uses TRBV14 with TRBJ1-1, with D possibly TRBD1 on 5 matching bases. Germline V lookup: CDR1 SGHDN, CDR2 FVKESK. The CDR3 extends over 14 amino acids. V lost 0 bases, J lost 4 bases, and 9 bases lay in between. The CDR3 DNA is TGTGCCAGCAGCCAAGATCGGGGGGGCACTGAAGCTTTCTTT. It yields the protein CASSQDRGGTEAFF.

The rearrangement joins TRBV19 to TRBJ2-2; D gene unclear. Germline-derived CDR1 and CDR2 are LNHDA and SQIVND (reference sequence). With 7 bases removed from V and 6 bases from J, the gap between germline ends came to 9 bases. There are 12 residues in the CDR3. CDR3 nucleotides: TGTGCCAGTAAGCTCGACCCCGGGGAGCTGTTTTTT. This translates into CASKLDPGELFF. The variable domain in full, completed from reference TRBV19 and TRBJ2-2, reads DGGITQSPKYLFRKEGQNVTLSCEQNLNHDAMYWYRQDPGQGLRLIYYSQIVNDFQKGDIAEGYSVSREKKESFPLTVTSAQKNPTAFYLCASKLDPGELFFGEGSRLTVL.

The chain uses TRBV6-5 and TRBJ2-3; D unclear. V dropped 4 bases and J dropped 5 bases, with 13 bases sitting between them. The length of the CDR3 is 14 residues. CDR1 and CDR2 (germline): MNHEY, SVGAGI. The CDR3 DNA sequence: TGTGCCAGCAGTTCCGTCCCACCGCAAGATACGCAGTATTTT. Translation gives CASSSVPPQDTQYF.

The chain uses TRBV12-3 or TRBV12-4 and TRBJ2-1; no clear D gene. There are 10 residues in the CDR3. The V end was cut by 8 bases, the J end by 4 bases, with 3 bases between. The CDR3 reads CASGYNEQFF. Written as DNA, the CDR3 is TGTGCCAGCGGATACAATGAGCAGTTCTTC.

The V call is TRBV28, the J call TRBJ1-4, with D possibly being TRBD1 (5 bases). The CDR3 is made up of 15 amino acids. CDR1 is MDHEN, CDR2 SYDVKM, per germline. V lost 7 bases to trimming and J lost 8 bases, with 20 bases between them. The CDR3 reads CASTTTGTPREKLFF. For the CDR3, the DNA is TGTGCCAGCACTACGACCGGGACCCCGAGGGAAAAACTGTTTTTT.

This chain connects TRBV24-1 to TRBJ2-7, with 8 bases aligning to TRBD2. Germline CDR1 and CDR2: KGHDR and SFDVKD. The CDR3 consists of 14 residues. Unmatched junction bases numbered 8, after V lost 5 bases and J lost 6 bases. For the CDR3, the DNA is TGTGCCACCAGTGCGGGGGGGCCTCTAGGCGAGCAGTACTTC. This encodes CATSAGGPLGEQYF.

This sequence joins TRBV19 and TRBJ1-6; D is unclear. The CDR3 consists of 16 residues. The V end was cut by 4 bases, the J end by 2 bases, with 12 bases between. The germline V gene has CDR1 LNHDA and CDR2 SQIVND (reference sequence). The CDR3 coding sequence is TGTGCCAGTAGTAAGATGCGGAATACCTATAATTCACCCCTCCACTTT. Translated: CASSKMRNTYNSPLHF.

As DNA, the CDR3 is TGTGCCAGCAATCCCACTGGGGGGGGCGGCACTGAAGCTTTCTTT. Its translation is CASNPTGGGGTEAFF. This chain links TRBV6-5 with TRBJ1-1; tentative D call: TRBD1 (6 bases). Germline V gene lookup returns CDR1 MNHEY and CDR2 SVGAGI. Trimming removed 7 bases at V and 4 bases at J, with 19 bases between. This CDR3 comprises 15 residues.

The CDR3 sequence is CASSLTLGQSNEKLFF. CDR3 nucleotides: TGTGCCAGTAGTCTCACCCTGGGACAGAGTAATGAAAAACTGTTTTTT. The rearrangement links TRBV19 to TRBJ1-4; the match to TRBD1 covers 7 bases. From germline, CDR1 is LNHDA and CDR2 SQIVND (reference sequence). This CDR3 comprises 16 residues. V shed 5 bases, J shed 4 bases, and the junction held 10 bases outside the gene matches. Drawing the rest from reference TRBV19 and TRBJ1-4, the complete variable domain is DGGITQSPKYLFRKEGQNVTLSCEQNLNHDAMYWYRQDPGQGLRLIYYSQIVNDFQKGDIAEGYSVSREKKESFPLTVTSAQKNPTAFYLCASSLTLGQSNEKLFFGSGTQLSVL.

This clone was found once. The CDR3 region has the DNA TGTGCCAGCAGCCAAGGGGGCAGGTTGCTGAACACTGAAGCTTTCTTT. It encodes CASSQGGRLLNTEAFF. The J gene is TRBJ1-1, the V gene TRBV5-4, with TRBD1 identical over 7 bases. Germline CDR1 SGHNT, CDR2 YYREEE (reference sequence). The ends lost 4 bases at V and 0 bases at J; junction bases unmatched: 9. The CDR3 covers 16 residues. The full variable domain, in which reference TRBV5-4 and TRBJ1-1 provide the parts outside the CDR3, is ETGVTQSPTHLIKTRGQQVTLRCSSQSGHNTVSWYQQALGQGPQFIFQYYREEENGRGNFPPRFSGLQFPNYSSELNVNALELDDSALYLCASSQGGRLLNTEAFFGQGTRLTVV.

This chain connects TRBV10-2 to TRBJ1-6, with D perhaps TRBD1 (6 bases). Germline V gene data show CDR1 as WSHSY and CDR2 as SAAADI. Trimming took off 5 bases at V and 7 bases at J, with 9 bases between the two ends. The CDR3 has 13 residues. The CDR3 nucleotides are TGCGCCAGCAGTACAGGGCGGAATTCACCCCTCCACTTT. Translated, it gives CASSTGRNSPLHF.

V is TRBV6-2 or TRBV6-3 and J is TRBJ2-1; 12 positions agree with TRBD2. In germline, CDR1 is MNHEY, CDR2 SVGEGT. There are 16 residues in the CDR3. Trimming removed 6 bases from V and 8 bases from J; junction bases left unmatched: 11. The CDR3 DNA sequence: TGTGCCAGCAGCTTACTAGCGGGGGGCCGTACCCATGAGCAGTTCTTC. Amino acids: CASSLLAGGRTHEQFF.

The chain recombines TRBV6-5 with TRBJ2-7; D gene unclear. Germline-derived CDR1 and CDR2 are MNHEY and SVGAGI. The CDR3 covers 11 residues. V gave up 6 bases and J gave up 4 bases, with 7 bases separating them. Here the CDR3 reads CASRHGYEQYF. The CDR3 nucleotides read TGTGCCAGCAGACACGGTTACGAGCAGTACTTC.

The chain carries TRBV9 and TRBJ2-1, with a tentative D call TRBD1 (6 bases). The length of the CDR3 is 17 residues. The V and J ends lost 0 bases and 2 bases respectively, with 15 bases between them. Germline V gives CDR1 SGDLS, CDR2 YYNGEE. The DNA of the CDR3 is TGTGCCAGCAGCGTAGGTGGGGGCGGATTAACCTACAATGAGCAGTTCTTC. It specifies CASSVGGGGLTYNEQFF.

This clone was detected once. The genes are TRBV9 and TRBJ1-3, with TRBD1 as a possible D gene (5 bases). Germline lookup yields CDR1 SGDLS and CDR2 YYNGEE. Trimming pared 4 bases from V and 9 bases from J, leaving 20 bases between. This CDR3 spans 15 amino acids. CDR3 sequence reads: CASSSSGTGGSTIYF. CDR3 sequence (DNA): TGTGCCAGCAGCTCATCTGGGACGGGAGGGAGCACCATATATTTT.

The chain joins TRBV6-5 to TRBJ2-6; a weak D match, TRBD2 (5 bases). The CDR3 has 14 amino acids. V was trimmed by 4 bases and J by 4 bases, leaving 8 bases between them. Germline V gene lookup returns CDR1 MNHEY and CDR2 SVGAGI. As DNA, the CDR3 is TGTGCCAGCAGTTTAAGGAGGGGGGCCAACGTCCTGACTTTC. This translates into CASSLRRGANVLTF.

The chain has TRBV18 and TRBJ2-3, with D possibly being TRBD1 or TRBD2 (6 bases each). The CDR3 has 16 amino acids. CDR1 and CDR2 (germline): KGHSH, LQKENI. V was clipped by 1 base and J by 6 bases, with 17 bases between them. CDR3 DNA: TGTGCCAGCTCACCACAACCCCGGGGGCCTACGGATACGCAGTATTTT. Its translation is CASSPQPRGPTDTQYF.

This chain joins TRBV19 and TRBJ2-2, with 9 bases aligning to TRBD1. The trim removed 3 bases at V and 3 bases at J, leaving 8 bases unmatched. Germline CDR1 is LNHDA and CDR2 is SQIVND (reference sequence). The CDR3 contains 17 residues. Here the CDR3 reads CASSISPHRGHTGELFF. CDR3 sequence (DNA): TGTGCCAGTAGTATCAGTCCCCACAGGGGGCACACCGGGGAGCTGTTTTTT. Filled out from reference TRBV19 and TRBJ2-2, the complete variable domain reads DGGITQSPKYLFRKEGQNVTLSCEQNLNHDAMYWYRQDPGQGLRLIYYSQIVNDFQKGDIAEGYSVSREKKESFPLTVTSAQKNPTAFYLCASSISPHRGHTGELFFGEGSRLTVL.

This clone appeared a few times. The chain uses TRBV7-9 and TRBJ1-3, with D unresolved. The CDR3 loop spans 15 amino acids. Germline CDR1 and CDR2: SEHNR and FQNEAQ (reference sequence). Trimming removed 1 base from V and 0 bases from J, with 7 bases in between. The CDR3 loop reads CASSLGHSSGNTIYF. For the CDR3, the DNA is TGTGCCAGCAGCTTAGGACATAGCTCTGGAAACACCATATATTTT.

This clone was detected once. The chain uses TRBV7-2 and TRBJ1-2; no firm D call. CDR1 is SGHTA and CDR2 is FQGNSA in the germline V gene. The CDR3 length is 15 residues. V was shortened by 3 bases and J by 1 base, with 12 bases between the two germline ends. The CDR3 bases are TGTGCCAGCAGCTTCACAGCGGACTATAACTATGGCTACACCTTC. As protein: CASSFTADYNYGYTF.